This TCR beta chain emerged from a study of long-term antiretroviral therapy in people with HIV. The run of the v3.0 immunoSEQ assay was at survey level. The protocol was immunoSEQ multiplex PCR, while the TCRdb copy is restricted to in-frame clones and leaves out a portion. This table holds 20,000 to 25,000 clones, 65% to 90% found once. This clone was detected only a few times. This CDR3 spans 14 amino acids. In germline, CDR1 is SGHNT, CDR2 YENEEA. V was clipped by 5 bases and J by 6 bases; unmatched bases: 4. Material: unsorted PBMCs, obtained 1.8 years before starting antiretroviral therapy. The sequence was collected from a woman in her 30s with HIV. V is TRBV11-3 and J is TRBJ1-6; 7 bases align to TRBD1. CDR3 region: CASSTGQPNSPLHF. The CDR3 DNA sequence: TGTGCCAGCAGCACGGGACAGCCTAATTCACCCCTCCACTTT.